This paragraph reports one T cell receptor beta chain. Its antigen is not known. This sample is drawn from a study of OX40 agonist ivuxolimab in advanced cancers. The study, taken as a whole, reports: Researchers report that CD8+ T cells had, on average, more expanded clones than CD4+.

Using immunoSEQ multiplex PCR, the repertoire was profiled, and TCRdb retains in-frame clones only, with some absent. The sample gives roughly 36,000 clones, about 82% of which show up once; approximately 22% is in the top ten. Prior autoimmune disease or systemic immunosuppression barred patients. Germline lookup yields CDR1 MNHEY and CDR2 SVGAGI. The CDR3 has 15 residues. This TCR was sampled from an adult with an advanced solid tumor such as melanoma, head and neck, liver or kidney cancer. The input for sequencing was CD4+ or CD8+ T cells sorted from blood, taken in a trial of the OX40 agonist ivuxolimab. The V call is TRBV6-5, the J call TRBJ2-5; D may match TRBD1 or TRBD2 (5 bases each). The last part of the DNA fits TRBJ2-7 better; the J call may be wrong. The CDR3 sequence: CASSSRDESSYEQYF. The CDR3 DNA follows: TGTGCCAGCAGTTCACGGGACGAAAGCTCCTACGAGCAGTACTTC.